This paragraph reports one T cell receptor (beta chain). Germline V CDR1 and CDR2: SNHLY, FYNNEI. Deletions cut 4 bases from V and 6 bases from J, with 12 bases between. CDR3 length: 14 amino acids. Data came from immunoSEQ multiplex PCR; TCRdb stores just in-frame clones and leaves some out. The profile shows tens of thousands of clones, roughly 85% of them singletons. This record comes from a study of control samples from healthy donors and cancer patients. The chain carries TRBV2 and TRBJ1-4; D is possibly TRBD1 (6 bases). The sequenced sample consisted of blood. The sequence was obtained from a man aged 55-75 years in good health. DNA for the CDR3: TGTGCCAGCAGTGTAGGGGGGAACGATGAAAAACTGTTTTTT. This translates into CASSVGGNDEKLFF.